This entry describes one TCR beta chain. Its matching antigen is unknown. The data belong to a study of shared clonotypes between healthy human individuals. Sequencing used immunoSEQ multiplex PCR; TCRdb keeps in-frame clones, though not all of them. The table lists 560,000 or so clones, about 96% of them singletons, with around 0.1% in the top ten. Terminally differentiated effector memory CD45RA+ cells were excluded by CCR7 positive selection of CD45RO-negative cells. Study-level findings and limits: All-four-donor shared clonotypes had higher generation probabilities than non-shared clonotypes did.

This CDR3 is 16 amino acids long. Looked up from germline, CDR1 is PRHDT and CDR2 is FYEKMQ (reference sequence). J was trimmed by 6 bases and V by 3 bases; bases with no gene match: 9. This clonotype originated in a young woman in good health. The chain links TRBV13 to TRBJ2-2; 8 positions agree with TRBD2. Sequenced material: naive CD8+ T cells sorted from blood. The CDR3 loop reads CASSFPSGRAPGELFF. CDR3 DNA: TGTGCCAGCAGCTTCCCTTCCGGGAGGGCCCCCGGGGAGCTGTTTTTT. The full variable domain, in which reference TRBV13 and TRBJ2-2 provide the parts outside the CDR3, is AAGVIQSPRHLIKEKRETATLKCYPIPRHDTVYWYQQGPGQDPQFLISFYEKMQSDKGSIPDRFSAQQFSDYHSELNMSSLELGDSALYFCASSFPSGRAPGELFFGEGSRLTVL.